This T cell receptor beta chain was profiled in a study of T-cell reconstitution after alpha-beta-depleted transplantation in children. Study-wide results and limits: T cells produced anew were the main source of T-cell counts and diversity one year after transplant.

TCRbeta library construction was performed incorporating unique molecular identifiers. One entry per CDR3 protein, called by TCRdb with MiXCR from the PCR reads. Of 210,000 or so distinct CDR3 sequences in the sample, roughly a tenth were seen once. This clonotype was found many times. What it binds is unknown. V gave up 0 bases and J gave up 8 bases, with 14 bases separating them. CDR1 SGHRS and CDR2 YFSETQ come from the germline V gene. The CDR3 loop spans 14 amino acids. The receptor comes from a child less than two years old with acute myeloid leukemia, due to receive a stem cell transplant. V usage is TRBV5-1 and J usage is TRBJ1-2, with a weak D call TRBD1 (5 bases). This specimen consisted of PBMCs, obtained before TCRalphabeta/CD19-depleted stem cell transplant. CDR3 in amino acids: CASSLVGGVEGYTF. CDR3 DNA sequence: TGCGCCAGCAGCTTGGTAGGAGGGGTAGAGGGCTACACCTTC.